Shown below are 19 T cell receptor beta chains from a single sample sequenced in a study of CD8+CD57+ T cells in acquired aplastic anemia. Genomic DNA provided the template from which TCR beta VDJ and CDR3 profiles were obtained. Via MiXCR, TCRdb re-called the reads, giving one row per CDR3 protein. Counted here are about 160,000 distinct CDR3 sequences, roughly half occurring once; the ten biggest clones make up around 3.2%. Individuals selected for sequencing had exhibited CD8+CD57+ cell expansion on flow cytometry. The sequenced sample consisted of sorted CD4+, CD8+, or CD8+CD57+ T cells (not recorded which) from PBMCs. The receptors here all came from a human donor with aplastic anemia.

This clonotype has a handful of counts. The gene calls are TRBV27 and TRBJ2-5; possibly TRBD2 for D (5 bases). Germline V gene sequence: CDR1 MNHEY, CDR2 SMNVEV (reference sequence). The CDR3 spans 14 residues. Trimming left V 3 bases short and J 2 bases short, with 10 bases between. CDR3 DNA: TGTGCCAGCAGTTTTGGAGGAACTCAAGAGACCCAGTACTTC. Its translation: CASSFGGTQETQYF.

The V call is TRBV15, the J call TRBJ2-7; perhaps TRBD1 as D (5 bases). Germline V CDR1 and CDR2: LNHNV, YYDKDF (reference sequence). The CDR3 runs to 14 residues. Trimming took off 0 bases at V and 0 bases at J, with 6 bases between the two ends. Here the CDR3 DNA reads TGTGCCACCAGCAGAGATGACAGCTCCTACGAGCAGTACTTC. Translation: CATSRDDSSYEQYF.

Many counts were recorded for this clonotype. In DNA, the CDR3 is TGTGCCAGCAGCCAGCGGGAGAAGTCCTACAATGAGCAGTTCTTC. It translates to CASSQREKSYNEQFF. This chain links TRBV5-5 with TRBJ2-1, with 8 nucleotides matching TRBD2. The junction had 4 bases not matched to a gene; V was cut back by 4 bases and J by 1 base. CDR1 and CDR2 (germline): SGHKS, YYEKEE (reference sequence). The CDR3 totals 15 residues. The full variable domain, in which reference TRBV5-5 and TRBJ2-1 provide the parts outside the CDR3, is DAGVTQSPTHLIKTRGQQVTLRCSPISGHKSVSWYQQVLGQGPQFIFQYYEKEERGRGNFPDRFSARQFPNYSSELNVNALLLGDSALYLCASSQREKSYNEQFFGPGTRLTVL.

This chain joins TRBV27 and TRBJ1-1; no definite D call. Per germline, CDR1 MNHEY and CDR2 SMNVEV (reference sequence). Trimming took off 6 bases at V and 7 bases at J, with 12 bases between the two ends. The CDR3 runs to 12 residues. The CDR3 reads CASRRQDSEAFF. The CDR3 coding sequence is TGTGCCAGCAGAAGGCAGGATAGTGAAGCTTTCTTT.

Concerning this clonotype: Its ends do not fully match the called genes, so a read error is possible. The V gene is TRBV29-1, the J gene TRBJ2-7, with D perhaps TRBD1 (6 bases). CDR1 and CDR2 from the germline V gene are SQVTM and ANQGSEA. The CDR3 sequence is 16 residues long. The CDR3 loop is CSVVGDSQIGGYAQYF. The CDR3 DNA sequence: TGCAGCGTCGTAGGTGACAGCCAAATTGGGGGCTACGCGCAGTACTTC.

The CDR3 coding sequence is TGTGCCTGGAGTGAAACGGGGAACACTGAAGCTTTCTTT. Amino acids: CAWSETGNTEAFF. This chain connects TRBV30 to TRBJ1-1; D unclear. Deletions cut 1 base from V and 1 base from J, with 7 bases between. The CDR3 runs to 13 residues. The germline V gene encodes CDR1 GTSNPN and CDR2 SVGIG (reference sequence).

The table lists this clonotype with many counts. This chain links TRBV20-1 with TRBJ1-3; D remains ambiguous. The ends were cut back, 6 bases at V and 1 base at J, with 10 bases in the middle. The germline CDR1 and CDR2 sequences are DFQATT and SNEGSKA (reference sequence). The CDR3 length is 13 residues. CDR3 DNA sequence: TGCAGTGCCCCCGACCTTTCTGGAAACACCATATATTTT. Protein sequence: CSAPDLSGNTIYF.

The table lists this clonotype with a few counts. This chain joins TRBV5-1 and TRBJ2-5, with 9 nucleotides matching TRBD1. Germline V CDR1 and CDR2: SGHRS, YFSETQ. This CDR3 has 14 amino acids. The V and J ends lost 5 bases and 4 bases, in that order; junction bases with no gene match: 6. The CDR3: CASSTGGGIETQYF. The CDR3 DNA follows: TGCGCCAGCAGTACAGGGGGCGGAATAGAGACCCAGTACTTC.

V usage is TRBV29-1 and J usage is TRBJ1-2, with no clear D. Trimming pared 8 bases from V and 5 bases from J, leaving 18 bases between. Looked up from germline, CDR1 is SQVTM and CDR2 is ANQGSEA. CDR3 length: 13 residues. CDR3 residues: CSTSAPLGYGYTF. The CDR3 DNA sequence: TGCAGCACAAGCGCCCCGCTGGGTTATGGCTACACCTTC.

This clonotype has more than one count but fewer than ten. The CDR3 region is CASGTVTYEQYF. CDR3 coding DNA: TGTGCCAGCGGGACAGTAACATACGAGCAGTACTTC. The V call is TRBV7-3, the J call TRBJ2-7, with TRBD1 matching 7 bases. V was clipped by 8 bases and J by 4 bases; unmatched bases: 5. Per the germline V gene, CDR1 is SGHTA and CDR2 is FQGTGA. The CDR3 contains 12 residues.

Regarding this clonotype: A clone one base away is much larger, so this may be a read error. The V call is TRBV20-1, the J call TRBJ1-1; D gene uncertain. Trimming took off 0 bases at V and 3 bases at J, with 14 bases between the two ends. The CDR3 contains 15 residues. Germline assignment: CDR1 DFQATT and CDR2 SNEGSKA (reference sequence). The DNA of the CDR3 is TGCAGTGCTAGAGACCCCTCTACCATCGACACTGAAGCTTTCTTT. Translation: CSARDPSTIDTEAFF.

The table lists this clonotype with many counts. V gene TRBV7-2 combines with J gene TRBJ1-1; D possibly corresponds to TRBD1 (6 bases). V was trimmed by 5 bases and J by 5 bases, leaving 21 bases between them. Germline V gene data show CDR1 as SGHTA and CDR2 as FQGNSA. The CDR3 totals 16 residues. CDR3 nucleotides: TGTGCCAGCAGCCACGGACAGTCCCCGGGGGGGACTGAAGCTTTCTTT. Translated: CASSHGQSPGGTEAFF. Full variable domain (outside the CDR3, taken from reference TRBV7-2 and TRBJ1-1): GAGVSQSPSNKVTEKGKDVELRCDPISGHTALYWYRQSLGQGLEFLIYFQGNSAPDKSGLPSDRFSAERTGGSVSTLTIQRTQQEDSAVYLCASSHGQSPGGTEAFFGQGTRLTVV.

V is TRBV15 and J is TRBJ2-3, with D perhaps assigned TRBD1 or TRBD2 (5 bases each). This CDR3 is built from 15 residues. Germline-derived CDR1 and CDR2 are LNHNV and YYDKDF (reference sequence). V lost 1 base and J lost 1, with 9 bases in between. CDR3 sequence reads: CATSRVGERTDTQYF. The CDR3 DNA reads TGTGCCACCAGCAGAGTGGGGGAGCGCACAGATACGCAGTATTTT.

The genes are TRBV10-3 and TRBJ1-5; the match to TRBD1 covers 9 bases. This CDR3 comprises 13 residues. V lost 10 bases and J lost 5; bases outside the gene matches: 6. The germline CDR1 and CDR2 sequences are ENHRY and SYGVKD. The CDR3 DNA sequence: TGTGCCAACTGGGACAGGGACCATCAGCCCCAGCATTTT. This codes for CANWDRDHQPQHF.

Only a few counts were recorded for this clonotype. The V gene is TRBV2, the J gene TRBJ1-1; no clear D. The length of the CDR3 is 14 residues. With 3 bases removed from V and 1 base from J, the gap between germline ends came to 9 bases. Germline V gene lookup returns CDR1 SNHLY and CDR2 FYNNEI. The CDR3 DNA reads TGTGCCAGCAGTGAGGTACGGCAGAACACTGAAGCTTTCTTT. Protein sequence: CASSEVRQNTEAFF. Together with reference TRBV2 and TRBJ1-1, the CDR3 gives the full variable domain: EPEVTQTPSHQVTQMGQEVILRCVPISNHLYFYWYRQILGQKVEFLVSFYNNEISEKSEIFDDQFSVERPDGSNFTLKIRSTKLEDSAMYFCASSEVRQNTEAFFGQGTRLTVV.

The rearrangement joins TRBV29-1 to TRBJ2-1; D call uncertain. The CDR3 is made up of 14 amino acids. Germline V gene data show CDR1 as SQVTM and CDR2 as ANQGSEA. The ends were cut back, 6 bases at V and 7 bases at J, with 19 bases in the middle. CDR3 loop: CSVGSAVVGNEQFF. The CDR3 DNA is TGCAGCGTAGGCTCGGCGGTGGTGGGGAATGAGCAGTTCTTC.

Many counts were recorded for this clonotype. The rearrangement links TRBV6-2 or TRBV6-3 to TRBJ2-1, with TRBD2 matching 7 bases. The CDR3 is 16 amino acids. Germline loops: CDR1 MNHEY, CDR2 SVGEGT. Trimming removed 4 bases from V and 3 bases from J; junction bases left unmatched: 9. DNA for the CDR3: TGTGCCAGCAGTTTCGATCGACTAGCTGGCTACAATGAGCAGTTCTTC. It codes for CASSFDRLAGYNEQFF.

The V and J genes are TRBV19 and TRBJ2-2; D is possibly TRBD1 or TRBD2 (5 bases each). Per the germline V gene, CDR1 is LNHDA and CDR2 is SQIVND (reference sequence). The V gene lost 8 bases and the J gene lost 4 bases, with 14 bases spanning the gap. The CDR3 extends over 14 amino acids. The CDR3 spells CASQPGPITGELFF. In nucleotides, the CDR3 is TGTGCCAGTCAACCGGGACCCATCACCGGGGAGCTGTTTTTT.

For this clonotype: A much larger clone differs by one base, so this may be a read error. The rearrangement joins TRBV27 to TRBJ2-7; 7 positions agree with TRBD1. The CDR3 is made up of 13 amino acids. Germline V gives CDR1 MNHEY, CDR2 SMNVEV (reference sequence). The J segment lost 7 bases and the V segment lost 4 bases, leaving 7 bases of the junction unmatched. CDR3 nucleotide sequence: TGTGCCAGCAGTTCTCCGAGGGGGCTAGAGCAGTACGTC. Translation gives CASSSPRGLEQYV.